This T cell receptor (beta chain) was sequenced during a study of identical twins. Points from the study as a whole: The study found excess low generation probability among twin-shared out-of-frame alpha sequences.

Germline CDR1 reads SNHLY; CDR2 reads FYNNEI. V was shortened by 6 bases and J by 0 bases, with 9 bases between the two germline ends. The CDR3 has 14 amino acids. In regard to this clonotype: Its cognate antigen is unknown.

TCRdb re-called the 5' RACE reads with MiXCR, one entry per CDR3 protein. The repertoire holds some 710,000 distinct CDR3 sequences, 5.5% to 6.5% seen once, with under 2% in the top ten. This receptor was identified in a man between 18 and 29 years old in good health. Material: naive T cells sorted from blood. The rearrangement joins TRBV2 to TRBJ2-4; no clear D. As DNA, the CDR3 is TGTGCCAGCAGGTCCCGACTAGCCAAAAACATTCAGTACTTC. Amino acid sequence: CASRSRLAKNIQYF. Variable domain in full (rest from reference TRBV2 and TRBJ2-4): EPEVTQTPSHQVTQMGQEVILRCVPISNHLYFYWYRQILGQKVEFLVSFYNNEISEKSEIFDDQFSVERPDGSNFTLKIRSTKLEDSAMYFCASRSRLAKNIQYFGAGTRLSVL.